This TCR beta chain is drawn from a study of a mutant IDH1 vaccine in newly diagnosed glioma. Study-wide background: Beginning 4-6 weeks after radiotherapy alone, or with temozolomide cycles, vaccination took place. Averaging roughly 40 years of age, treated patients were roughly 60% male and roughly 40% female.

Germline V gives CDR1 SGHNT, CDR2 YYREEE (reference sequence). V was shortened by 7 bases and J by 0 bases, with 13 bases between the two germline ends. The CDR3 covers 15 residues. The time point: week 47, end of study. A 20-mer mutant IDH1 peptide at 300 ug was injected subcutaneously with topical imiquimod. TCRdb's copy holds only in-frame clones and misses some; the assay was immunoSEQ multiplex PCR. The table records about 56,000 clones, over 70% of them present only once. Study results and limitations: Changes in top peripheral clonotypes did not appear linked to pseudoprogression.

Concerning this clone itself: What it recognizes is unknown.

Specimen: PBMCs, collected from a glioma patient whose treatment included an IDH1 peptide vaccine. This receptor was taken from a man between 50 and 59 years old with glioma. The chain uses TRBV5-4 and TRBJ2-2; a weak D match, TRBD1 (6 bases). In DNA, the CDR3 is TGTGCCAGCGGACCGGACAGAGCGAACACCGGGGAGCTGTTTTTT. Protein sequence: CASGPDRANTGELFF. The whole variable domain, remainder taken from reference TRBV5-4 and TRBJ2-2, is ETGVTQSPTHLIKTRGQQVTLRCSSQSGHNTVSWYQQALGQGPQFIFQYYREEENGRGNFPPRFSGLQFPNYSSELNVNALELDDSALYLCASGPDRANTGELFFGEGSRLTVL.